The present T cell receptor (beta chain) was sequenced within a study of blood T cell repertoires in COVID-19 (dated by TCRdb to about 2020). Turning to the overall study: Samples covering the acute and convalescent phases of COVID-19 were provided by collaborators in the United States, Italy and Spain. Where HLA class I and class II types were available, the types were taken from metadata supplied by the sample provider, not from assay-based typing. The material from the prospective study consisted of cDNA or gDNA derived from T cells, B-cell-depleted T cells, or PBMCs. Subjects who had been exposed to COVID-19, were actively infected with it, or had recovered from it provided the deeply sampled blood TCRbeta repertoires that made up the dataset. Sample metadata almost always included a de-identified subject ID, COVID-19 status, age in years and sex. The repertoires were released in a freely available public database meant as a resource for research on the immune response to SARS-CoV-2. Samples came from the ongoing ImmuneRACE study (first 160 participants) plus 1,254 subjects from 6 global collaborators. What the work shows at the level of the full study, not this receptor alone: How much clinical and demographic metadata was included differed by source and by participant, and the metadata was provided uncurated.

This clone showed up just once. Which antigen it targets is not known. Qualities for individual bases were not recorded, and no much larger clone is one base off. Collaborating institutions collected whole blood in K2EDTA tubes following their own protocols. Collaborator samples were shipped for TCRbeta analysis as frozen whole blood, isolated PBMCs, or DNA extracted from either sample type. TCRbeta CDR3 regions were amplified from genomic DNA by means of the immunoSEQ Assay, a bias-controlled multiplex PCR. The published analysis was carried out like this. The number of nucleated cells in each sample was estimated by amplification of reference gene primers within the assay. To quantify the absolute abundance of each unique TCRbeta CDR3 rearrangement, sequence reads were collapsed and filtered. For each sample, productive Simpson clonality was calculated as the square root of Simpson's diversity index across productive rearrangements. Here the immuneACCESS table is served through TCRdb, limited to in-frame sequences with V and J called. Missing clones are a known gap in these copies; in checked studies unresolved V genes cover under half, and the rest lacks a known reason. V, J and clone size are taken as reported in that table, and D and trimming were inferred from the DNA itself. The sample has 180,000 or so clones on record, 76% of them singletons. The ten biggest clones cover approximately 8.6% of the sample.

Sequenced sample: peripheral blood. The sequence was obtained from a woman between 50 and 59 years old with active or convalescent COVID-19.

The CDR3 loop reads CASSPLLQGSIGYGYTF. The DNA sequence is TGTGCCAGCTCACCACTCCTACAGGGATCGATCGGCTATGGCTACACCTTC. The chain links TRBV18 with TRBJ1-2; the D region possibly corresponds to TRBD1 (6 bases align). CDR1 and CDR2, per the germline V gene, are KGHSH and LQKENI. The germline ends are 19 bases apart after V is trimmed by 1 base and J by 4 bases. From the cysteine up to the phenylalanine, the CDR3 has a length of 17 residues. Only the CDR3 DNA is retained, 51 bases long and in frame from the first base.